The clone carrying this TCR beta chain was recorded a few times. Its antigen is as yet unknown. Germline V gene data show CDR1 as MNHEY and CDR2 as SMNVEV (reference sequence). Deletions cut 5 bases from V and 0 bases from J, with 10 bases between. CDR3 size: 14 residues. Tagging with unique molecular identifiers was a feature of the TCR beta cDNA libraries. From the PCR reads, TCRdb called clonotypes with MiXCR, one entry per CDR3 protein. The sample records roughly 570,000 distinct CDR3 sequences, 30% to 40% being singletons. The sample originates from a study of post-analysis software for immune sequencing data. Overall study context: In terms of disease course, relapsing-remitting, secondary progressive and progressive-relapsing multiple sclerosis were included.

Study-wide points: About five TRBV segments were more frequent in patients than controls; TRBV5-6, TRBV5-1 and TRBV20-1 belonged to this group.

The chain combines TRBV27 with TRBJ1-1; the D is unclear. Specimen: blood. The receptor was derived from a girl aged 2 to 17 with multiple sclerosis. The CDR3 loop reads CASSPHSLNTEAFF. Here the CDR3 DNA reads TGTGCCAGCAGTCCCCACAGTCTGAACACTGAAGCTTTCTTT.